This T cell receptor beta chain was recorded in a study of control samples from healthy donors and cancer patients. Assay used: immunoSEQ multiplex PCR; TCRdb lists only in-frame clones, some missing. The table records 95,000 to 130,000 clones, more than 85% of them present only once. Germline lookup yields CDR1 SGDLS and CDR2 YYNGEE. The CDR3 has 15 residues. The germline V and J ends were trimmed by 3 bases and 0 bases, with 12 bases remaining between them. Sequences were obtained from blood. The genes are TRBV9 and TRBJ1-1; unclear D gene. This receptor was obtained from a man between 25 and 39 years old in good health. CDR3 sequence (DNA): TGTGCCAGCAGCGCCCTTGCTGGGGTGAACACTGAAGCTTTCTTT. Translated, it gives CASSALAGVNTEAFF.